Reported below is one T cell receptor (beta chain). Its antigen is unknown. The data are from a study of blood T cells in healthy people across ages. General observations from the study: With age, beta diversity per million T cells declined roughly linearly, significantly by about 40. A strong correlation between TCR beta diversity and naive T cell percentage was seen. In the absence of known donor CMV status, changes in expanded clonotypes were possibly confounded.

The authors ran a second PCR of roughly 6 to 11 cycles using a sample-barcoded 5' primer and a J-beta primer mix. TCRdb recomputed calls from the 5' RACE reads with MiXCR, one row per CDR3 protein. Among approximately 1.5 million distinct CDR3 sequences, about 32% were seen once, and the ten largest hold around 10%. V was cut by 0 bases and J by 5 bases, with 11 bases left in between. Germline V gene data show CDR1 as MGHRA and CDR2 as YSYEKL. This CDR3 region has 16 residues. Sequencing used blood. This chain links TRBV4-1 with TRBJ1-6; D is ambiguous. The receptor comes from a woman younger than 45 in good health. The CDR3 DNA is TGCGCCAGCAGCCAAGATAGAGCAGCCGATAATTCACCCCTCCACTTT. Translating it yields CASSQDRAADNSPLHF.